These T cell receptor beta chains were read from a single sample in a study of CD8 T cells in Susac syndrome. One entry per CDR3 protein results from TCRdb running MiXCR on the immunoSEQ multiplex PCR reads. The repertoire holds around 230,000 distinct CDR3 sequences, with roughly 95% as singletons. The sequenced material came from CD4+ T cells from PBMCs. Every receptor here comes from a human donor with Susac syndrome. Each CDR3 is given with its conserved first and last residue. Fields, in order: J gene, V gene, D gene, clone size, CDR3 protein, CDR3 DNA. D genes are given only for firm matches. Rows may omit the clone size; those that give it use once, few, many or a size class.

TRBJ2-5 TRBV29-1 - - CSVDAPGERETQYF TGCAGCGTTGACGCCCCAGGGGAACGAGAGACCCAGTACTTC
TRBJ1-4 TRBV5-1 - - CASRPQPQGAREKLFF TGCGCCAGCAGACCACAGCCACAGGGAGCTAGGGAAAAACTGTTTTTT
TRBJ2-3 TRBV5-1 TRBD1 - CASSGQGAQDTQYF TGCGCCAGCTCGGGACAGGGGGCGCAAGATACGCAGTATTTT
TRBJ1-1 TRBV28 - - CASSFTAPTEAFF TGTGCCAGCAGTTTCACGGCACCTACTGAAGCTTTCTTT
TRBJ2-3 TRBV18 TRBD1 once CASSRDRANDDTQYF TGTGCCAGCTCTAGGGACAGGGCGAACGACGATACGCAGTATTTT
TRBJ2-7 TRBV12-3/TRBV12-4 - - CASSQGAGTYEQYF TGTGCCAGCAGTCAGGGTGCAGGAACCTACGAGCAGTACTTC
TRBJ1-1 TRBV3-1 - - CASSQPYEGRSEAFF TGTGCCAGCAGCCAACCCTATGAGGGGCGGAGTGAAGCTTTCTTT
TRBJ2-3 TRBV5-8 - - CASSDSYTDTQYF TGTGCCAGCAGCGACAGTTACACAGATACGCAGTATTTT
TRBJ1-5 TRBV19 - - CASSILRTRDQHF TGTGCCAGTAGTATCCTCCGGACCCGGGACCAGCATTTT
TRBJ2-3 TRBV9 - - CASSALGGSTDTQYF TGTGCCAGCAGCGCTCTAGGGGGATCCACAGATACGCAGTATTTT
TRBJ2-7 TRBV12-3/TRBV12-4 - - CASSPTRYKQYF TGTGCCAGCAGCCCGACTAGATACAAGCAGTACTTC
TRBJ1-2 TRBV28 - - CASSFWGNAGGYTF TGTGCCAGCAGTTTCTGGGGAAATGCGGGAGGCTACACCTTC